Each of the 13 T cell receptor beta chains below was sequenced from the same sample in a study of prognosis after radiotherapy for stage I lung cancer. TCR beta CDR3 was amplified from genomic DNA by two-round multiplex PCR. Used in first-round PCR were primers specific to each TRBV and TRBJ gene. TCRdb re-derived calls from the multiplex PCR reads in MiXCR, one entry per CDR3 protein. The sample carries 13,000 or so distinct CDR3 sequences, approximately 46% recorded once. Here the sequenced sample was PBMCs, taken before or after stereotactic body radiation therapy (not recorded which). The receptors shown here come from a donor aged 50 or older with non-small cell lung cancer.

V usage is TRBV27 and J usage is TRBJ2-7; unclear D gene. V was trimmed by 3 bases and J by 2 bases, leaving 5 bases between them. The CDR3 has 12 amino acids. The V gene's germline CDR1 is MNHEY and CDR2 SMNVEV (reference sequence). The CDR3 DNA is TGTGCCAGCAGTTTCTCGGCCTACGAGCAGTACTTC. Amino acids: CASSFSAYEQYF.

The rearrangement uses TRBV20-1 and TRBJ2-1, with TRBD2 identical over 8 bases. CDR3 length: 15 residues. In germline, CDR1 is DFQATT, CDR2 SNEGSKA (reference sequence). V shed 3 bases and J 0 bases; nucleotides not matched to a gene: 4. The chain's CDR3 is CSARIAGSSYNEQFF. CDR3 in DNA: TGCAGTGCTAGGATAGCGGGAAGCTCCTACAATGAGCAGTTCTTC.

On this clonotype: This likely reflects a read error, since a far larger clone is one base away. The chain recombines TRBV7-9 with TRBJ1-1; possibly TRBD1 for D (6 bases). CDR1 SEHNR and CDR2 FQNEAQ come from the germline V gene (reference sequence). The CDR3 runs 13 residues. The DNA of the CDR3 is TGTGTCAGCAGCTTAGGGGGACGCCAGGGAGCTTTCTTT. It specifies CVSSLGGRQGAFF.

This clonotype was seen repeatedly, ten times or more. This chain connects TRBV20-1 to TRBJ2-3; D may match TRBD1 or TRBD2 (5 bases each). CDR1 DFQATT and CDR2 SNEGSKA come from the germline V gene (reference sequence). Between the trimmed V and J ends, which lost 1 base and 2 bases, there was a span of 13 bases. The CDR3 length is 15 residues. CDR3 amino acids: CSARGWQGATDTQYF. The CDR3 bases are TGCAGTGCTAGAGGTTGGCAGGGAGCCACAGATACGCAGTATTTT.

To note about this clonotype: Since a far larger clone is one base different, this is likely a read error. V gene TRBV6-4 combines with J gene TRBJ2-3; unclear D gene. Germline CDR1 is MRHNA and CDR2 is SNTAGT. Between the trimmed V and J ends, which lost 5 bases and 6 bases, there was a span of 18 bases. CDR3 size: 15 residues. CDR3 sequence: CASSNLGQARDTQYF. CDR3 DNA: TGTGCCAGCAGTAACCTGGGCCAGGCGAGGGATACGCAGTATTTT.

Many counts were recorded for this clonotype. This chain uses TRBV18 with TRBJ2-7; 7 positions match TRBD1. The V gene's germline CDR1 is KGHSH and CDR2 LQKENI. V lost 3 bases, J lost 3 bases, and 5 bases stayed unmatched. CDR3 length: 14 residues. The CDR3: CASSPTGTGYEQYF. The CDR3 region has the DNA TGTGCCAGCTCACCGACAGGGACGGGCTACGAGCAGTACTTC.

The chain joins TRBV6-2 or TRBV6-3 to TRBJ2-7, with a possible D match to TRBD1 (6 bases). The CDR3 is 12 amino acids. Trimming took off 4 bases at V and 3 bases at J, with 7 bases between the two ends. CDR1 is MNHEY and CDR2 is SVGEGT in the germline V gene. CDR3 DNA sequence: TGTGCCAGCAGTTTAGGGGGCTACGAGCAGTACTTC. Its protein product is CASSLGGYEQYF.

This clonotype appeared many times. The chain employs TRBV20-1 and TRBJ2-1; 8 positions agree with TRBD2. Germline-derived CDR1 and CDR2 are DFQATT and SNEGSKA (reference sequence). V lost 3 bases, J lost 6 bases, and 7 bases stayed unmatched. The CDR3 has 14 amino acids. CDR3 sequence (DNA): TGCAGTGCTAGCCTGTTAGCGGGGTTCAATGAGCAGTTCTTC. Amino acid sequence: CSASLLAGFNEQFF.

In this sample, this clonotype turned up many times. The gene calls are TRBV7-2 and TRBJ1-1; weak D call: TRBD1 (6 bases). Per the germline V gene, CDR1 is SGHTA and CDR2 is FQGNSA. Trimming took off 5 bases at V and 0 bases at J, with 13 bases between the two ends. This CDR3 region has 15 residues. The CDR3 loop is CASSTRAGVNTEAFF. In nucleotides, the CDR3 is TGTGCCAGCAGCACTCGGGCAGGGGTGAACACTGAAGCTTTCTTT.

This rearrangement joins TRBV19 to TRBJ1-2; TRBD1 agrees at 9 bases. Germline V gene sequence: CDR1 LNHDA, CDR2 SQIVND (reference sequence). The CDR3 runs 16 residues. With V trimmed by 4 bases and J by 3 bases, 9 bases remained unmatched. The chain's CDR3 is CASSTPDRGTYYGYTF. The CDR3 DNA reads TGTGCCAGTAGTACCCCGGACAGGGGAACTTACTATGGCTACACCTTC.

This clonotype was recorded many times. The rearrangement joins TRBV6-1 to TRBJ2-3, with TRBD1 as a possible D gene (6 bases). The V end was cut by 8 bases, the J end by 2 bases, with 14 bases between. Germline V lookup: CDR1 MNHNS, CDR2 SASEGT. This CDR3 has 14 amino acids. In DNA, the CDR3 is TGTGCCAGCCGAAGACAGGAGAACACAGATACGCAGTATTTT. Protein: CASRRQENTDTQYF.

Notes on this clonotype: This is likely an artifact of a read error, given a far larger clone one base away. The rearrangement links TRBV6-4 to TRBJ1-2; D may be TRBD1 (6 bases). Germline V gene lookup returns CDR1 MRHNA and CDR2 SNTAGT. This CDR3 spans 15 amino acids. V was pared by 5 bases and J by 6 bases, with 19 bases between. The CDR3 sequence: CASSYLLDRYDGYTF. In nucleotides, the CDR3 is TGTGCCAGCAGTTACCTACTCGACAGGTACGATGGCTACACCTTC.

This clonotype has more than one count but fewer than ten. The V gene is TRBV2, the J gene TRBJ2-7, with TRBD2 matching 8 bases. Germline-derived CDR1 and CDR2 are SNHLY and FYNNEI. The length of the CDR3 is 14 residues. The J segment lost 7 bases and the V segment lost 6 bases, leaving 11 bases of the junction unmatched. The CDR3 protein is CASRPGLERSEQYF. In nucleotides, the CDR3 is TGTGCCAGCAGGCCGGGACTAGAAAGAAGTGAGCAGTACTTC. The variable domain in full, completed from reference TRBV2 and TRBJ2-7, reads EPEVTQTPSHQVTQMGQEVILRCVPISNHLYFYWYRQILGQKVEFLVSFYNNEISEKSEIFDDQFSVERPDGSNFTLKIRSTKLEDSAMYFCASRPGLERSEQYFGPGTRLTVT.